The T cell receptor (beta chain) under discussion was sequenced for a study of blood T cell repertoires in COVID-19. Study in general: Samples representing acute and convalescent COVID-19 were sourced from the United States, Italy and Spain.

This clone was detected ten times or more. The protocol was immunoSEQ multiplex PCR, while the TCRdb copy is restricted to in-frame clones and leaves out a portion. The table records about 110,000 clones, over 65% of them present only once. CDR1 and CDR2 from the germline V gene are LGHDT and YNNKEL (reference sequence). The CDR3 covers 12 residues. Trimming cost V 4 bases and J 8 bases, with 11 bases left between them. This rearrangement joins TRBV3-1 (or the pseudogene TRBV3-2) to TRBJ1-2; D gene ambiguous. What was sequenced was peripheral blood. The clonotype comes from a woman older than 75 with acute or convalescent COVID-19. The CDR3 spells CASSPFGRGYTF. The CDR3 nucleotides are TGTGCCAGCAGCCCATTCGGTCGGGGCTACACCTTC.